This T cell receptor beta chain was found in a study of post-analysis software for immune sequencing data. The wider study: Patients had relapsing-remitting, secondary progressive or progressive-relapsing multiple sclerosis; some lacked subtype.

This CDR3 has 15 residues. Germline lookup yields CDR1 ENHRY and CDR2 SYGVKD. Included in the TCR beta cDNA libraries were unique molecular identifiers. Input amounts of 1 to 10 million T cells were used. These gave approximately 500,000 cDNA molecules, so each molecule approximated one T cell. TCRdb re-analysed the PCR reads in MiXCR, keeping a single row per CDR3 protein. Among around 400,000 distinct CDR3 sequences listed, 39% were seen once. Comment on this clonotype: Its antigen is still unknown.

Study-wide points: Five TRBV segments were significantly more frequent in patients than in controls. TRBV5-6, TRBV5-1 and TRBV20-1 were among these segments.

The origin of this receptor is a girl aged 2-9 years with multiple sclerosis. V and J are TRBV10-3 and TRBJ2-5; 9 bases agree with TRBD1. The J call may be faulty, since TRBJ2-7 better matches the DNA end. The sample consisted of blood. CDR3 in DNA: TGTGCCATCAGTGAGGTGACAGGGGGGCCCTACGAGCAGTACTTC. Protein product: CAISEVTGGPYEQYF.